Shown below are 22 T cell receptor beta chains from a single sample sequenced in a study of T cell responses to AZD1222 COVID-19 vaccine. The repertoire was sequenced with immunoSEQ multiplex PCR; TCRdb's copy has only in-frame clones and lacks some. Of around 79,000 clones detected, about 91% appear once; the ten largest clones hold around 19%. The specimen was peripheral blood, collected on day 0 of AZD1222 vaccination. The receptors stem from an adult in good health.

The chain joins TRBV4-1 to TRBJ1-1, with unresolved D. The CDR3 covers 14 residues. V lost 2 bases and J 7 bases, leaving 14 bases between the germline ends. Germline V gene data show CDR1 as MGHRA and CDR2 as YSYEKL. This CDR3 reads CASSQNLIGLEAFF. The CDR3 DNA reads as TGCGCCAGCAGCCAAAACCTGATCGGGCTTGAAGCTTTCTTT.

CDR3 bases: TGTGCCAGCAGCTTAGCGACAGGTAGTATCACTGAAGCTTTCTTT. This encodes CASSLATGSITEAFF. The V call is TRBV7-8, the J call TRBJ1-1; the D gene is possibly TRBD1 (6 bases). There are 15 residues in the CDR3. The germline V gene encodes CDR1 SGHVS and CDR2 FQNEAQ. Trimming removed 0 bases at V and 4 bases at J, with 12 bases between.

V gene TRBV2 combines with J gene TRBJ2-2; unclear D gene. The V end lost 7 bases, the J end lost 3 bases, and 15 bases lay between the germline ends. Germline V gene sequence: CDR1 SNHLY, CDR2 FYNNEI. The CDR3 is 15 residues long. For the CDR3, the DNA is TGTGCCAGCATAGGTACGACAAGCTACACCGGGGAGCTGTTTTTT. Its protein is CASIGTTSYTGELFF.

CDR3 sequence: CASSDLEGTYEQYF. In DNA form, the CDR3 reads TGTGCCAGCAGTGATCTAGAAGGGACCTACGAGCAGTACTTC. The chain combines TRBV2 with TRBJ2-7; no definite D call. Trimming removed 3 bases from V and 2 bases from J, with 11 bases in between. Germline CDR1 is SNHLY and CDR2 is FYNNEI. The CDR3 extends over 14 amino acids.

This clone was seen only once. This chain links TRBV28 with TRBJ2-1; 11 nucleotides align to TRBD2. Germline assignment: CDR1 MDHEN and CDR2 SYDVKM. The CDR3 is made up of 19 amino acids. V was pared by 6 bases and J by 1 base, with 14 bases of the junction left unmatched. CDR3: CASSLSKFSGGASYNEQFF. The CDR3, as DNA: TGTGCCAGCAGCCTCTCGAAATTTAGCGGGGGGGCTTCCTACAATGAGCAGTTCTTC.

This clone appeared once. This rearrangement joins TRBV28 to TRBJ1-2; D gene uncertain. The V gene's germline CDR1 is MDHEN and CDR2 SYDVKM. The V end lost 5 bases, the J end lost 2 bases, and 12 bases lay between the germline ends. The CDR3 contains 14 residues. The CDR3 loop is CASSTLTKNYGYTF. The CDR3 coding sequence is TGTGCCAGCAGTACACTGACCAAAAACTATGGCTACACCTTC.

This chain links TRBV7-2 with TRBJ1-5; no clear D. Trimming left V 2 bases short and J 2 bases short, with 16 bases between. This CDR3 has 17 residues. Per the germline V gene, CDR1 is SGHTA and CDR2 is FQGNSA. This CDR3 is CASSLFFSPSGNQPQHF. CDR3 DNA: TGTGCCAGCAGCTTATTTTTCAGTCCGTCGGGCAATCAGCCCCAGCATTTT. Together with reference TRBV7-2 and TRBJ1-5, the CDR3 gives the full variable domain: GAGVSQSPSNKVTEKGKDVELRCDPISGHTALYWYRQSLGQGLEFLIYFQGNSAPDKSGLPSDRFSAERTGGSVSTLTIQRTQQEDSAVYLCASSLFFSPSGNQPQHFGDGTRLSIL.

The chain couples TRBV28 to TRBJ2-1; tentatively, D is TRBD2 (6 bases). Trimming left V 5 bases short and J 2 bases short, with 13 bases between. The CDR3 has 15 residues. Germline values: CDR1 MDHEN, CDR2 SYDVKM. CDR3 nucleotides: TGTGCCAGCAGTCTCGGGAGTTCGGCCTACAATGAGCAGTTCTTC. The encoded protein is CASSLGSSAYNEQFF. Full variable domain (outside the CDR3, taken from reference TRBV28 and TRBJ2-1): DVKVTQSSRYLVKRTGEKVFLECVQDMDHENMFWYRQDPGLGLRLIYFSYDVKMKEKGDIPEGYSVSREKKERFSLILESASTNQTSMYLCASSLGSSAYNEQFFGPGTRLTVL.

V gene TRBV7-3 combines with J gene TRBJ1-3, with 8 bases matching TRBD1. The J segment lost 0 bases and the V segment lost 5 bases, leaving 3 bases of the junction unmatched. Germline values: CDR1 SGHTA, CDR2 FQGTGA. CDR3 length: 15 residues. CDR3 coding DNA: TGTGCCAGCAGCCTTACAGGGGGCTCTGGAAACACCATATATTTT. Encoded protein: CASSLTGGSGNTIYF.

The gene calls are TRBV27 and TRBJ2-5; perhaps TRBD1 as D (5 bases). Germline CDR1 and CDR2: MNHEY and SMNVEV (reference sequence). V was shortened by 2 bases and J by 2 bases, with 6 bases between the two germline ends. The CDR3 extends over 13 amino acids. The CDR3: CASSLQGQETQYF. CDR3 DNA: TGTGCCAGCAGTTTACAGGGACAAGAGACCCAGTACTTC.

This clone has a single count. The V and J genes are TRBV6-5 and TRBJ1-6; D call uncertain. CDR3 length equals 13 residues. Germline V CDR1 and CDR2: MNHEY, SVGAGI. The V end was cut by 2 bases, the J end by 6 bases, with 5 bases between. The CDR3, as DNA: TGTGCCAGCAGTTACGGAGCTAATTCACCCCTCCACTTT. Translated, it gives CASSYGANSPLHF.

V is TRBV7-3 and J is TRBJ2-3, with a tentative D call TRBD1 (6 bases). This CDR3 comprises 15 residues. Per the germline V gene, CDR1 is SGHTA and CDR2 is FQGTGA. Deletions cut 4 bases from V and 2 bases from J, with 13 bases between. The CDR3 reads CASSSYGQNTDTQYF. In DNA form, the CDR3 reads TGTGCCAGCAGCTCCTACGGACAGAACACAGATACGCAGTATTTT.

V gene TRBV12-3 or TRBV12-4 combines with J gene TRBJ2-1; D unresolved. Trimming took 2 bases from V and 5 from J, leaving 7 bases between them. The CDR3 is 13 residues long. The CDR3 DNA is TGTGCCAGCAGTTTAATCCAAGACAATGAGCAGTTCTTC. It codes for CASSLIQDNEQFF.

V is TRBV19 and J is TRBJ1-5; D gene uncertain. The CDR3 consists of 15 residues. Trimming took off 3 bases at V and 5 bases at J, with 14 bases between the two ends. Germline CDR1 reads LNHDA; CDR2 reads SQIVND (reference sequence). CDR3 sequence: CASSIAAASHQPQHF. CDR3 bases: TGTGCCAGTAGTATTGCGGCAGCGAGCCATCAGCCCCAGCATTTT.

The genes are TRBV29-1 and TRBJ2-1; 10 nucleotides line up with TRBD1. V lost 7 bases and J lost 10; bases outside the gene matches: 13. The CDR3 extends over 14 amino acids. Germline V gene sequence: CDR1 SQVTM, CDR2 ANQGSEA. The CDR3 DNA reads as TGCAGCGCCCCAGTGCGGACAGGGGGTAGGGAGCAGTTCTTC. This sequence encodes CSAPVRTGGREQFF.

This clone is a singleton in its sample. The chain employs TRBV7-2 and TRBJ1-2; D uncertain. V lost 0 bases and J 8 bases, leaving 10 bases between the germline ends. CDR3 length: 13 residues. Germline-derived CDR1 and CDR2 are SGHTA and FQGNSA. The CDR3 DNA sequence: TGTGCCAGCAGCTTAGCCACAGCGGCCGGCTACACCTTC. Translating it yields CASSLATAAGYTF.

The chain uses TRBV10-1 and TRBJ1-2, with 9 nucleotides matching TRBD1. This CDR3 spans 16 amino acids. Looked up from germline, CDR1 is WNHNN and CDR2 is SYGVQD (reference sequence). V shed 0 bases, J shed 6 bases, and the junction held 8 bases outside the gene matches. In nucleotides, the CDR3 is TGCGCCAGCAGTGAGTCGTACAGGGGGCATGCGCATGGCTACACCTTC. This encodes CASSESYRGHAHGYTF.

This clone was seen a handful of times. Other DNA variants within this sample encode the same CDR3. This rearrangement joins TRBV7-2 to TRBJ2-2; 7 bases map to TRBD1. The CDR3 has 15 amino acids. Germline V lookup: CDR1 SGHTA, CDR2 FQGNSA. V shed 2 bases, J shed 5 bases, and the junction held 5 bases outside the gene matches. The chain's CDR3 is CASSLFTGETGELFF. Written as DNA, the CDR3 is TGTGCCAGCAGCTTATTCACAGGGGAAACCGGGGAGCTGTTTTTT.

The CDR3, as DNA: TGTGCCAGCAGCTCGCGGACAGCTCAAGAGACCCAGTACTTC. This codes for CASSSRTAQETQYF. The chain uses TRBV9 and TRBJ2-5, with a tentative D call TRBD1 (6 bases). Trimming stripped 4 bases from V and 2 bases from J, with 12 bases between. CDR1 SGDLS and CDR2 YYNGEE come from the germline V gene. This CDR3 comprises 14 residues. Based on the CDR3 plus reference TRBV9 and TRBJ2-5, the full variable domain is DSGVTQTPKHLITATGQRVTLRCSPRSGDLSVYWYQQSLDQGLQFLIQYYNGEERAKGNILERFSAQQFPDLHSELNLSSLELGDSALYFCASSSRTAQETQYFGPGTRLLVL.

The rearrangement joins TRBV25-1 to TRBJ2-1; TRBD2 matches 14 bases. Germline lookup yields CDR1 MGHDK and CDR2 SYGVNS. The V segment lost 7 bases and the J segment 6 bases; nucleotides outside the gene matches: 5. There are 15 residues in the CDR3. CDR3 in DNA: TGTGCCAGCAAGGGACTAGCGGGAGCTGGCAATGAGCAGTTCTTC. Translated: CASKGLAGAGNEQFF.

The CDR3 nucleotides read TGTGCCAGCAGTTTAACCGTAGTCCGGGACCCTGTAGGCACTGAAGCTTTCTTT. This sequence encodes CASSLTVVRDPVGTEAFF. The V call is TRBV28, the J call TRBJ1-1, with D perhaps matching TRBD1 (5 bases). V was clipped by 2 bases and J by 4 bases, with 23 bases between them. Germline-derived CDR1 and CDR2 are MDHEN and SYDVKM. CDR3 length: 18 amino acids.

The chain employs TRBV7-2 and TRBJ1-5; no reliable D call. This CDR3 has 15 residues. V was pared by 5 bases and J by 0 bases, with 11 bases between. Germline CDR1 SGHTA, CDR2 FQGNSA. In DNA, the CDR3 is TGTGCCAGCAGCCCCAGTGTTCATAGCAATCAGCCCCAGCATTTT. It yields the protein CASSPSVHSNQPQHF.